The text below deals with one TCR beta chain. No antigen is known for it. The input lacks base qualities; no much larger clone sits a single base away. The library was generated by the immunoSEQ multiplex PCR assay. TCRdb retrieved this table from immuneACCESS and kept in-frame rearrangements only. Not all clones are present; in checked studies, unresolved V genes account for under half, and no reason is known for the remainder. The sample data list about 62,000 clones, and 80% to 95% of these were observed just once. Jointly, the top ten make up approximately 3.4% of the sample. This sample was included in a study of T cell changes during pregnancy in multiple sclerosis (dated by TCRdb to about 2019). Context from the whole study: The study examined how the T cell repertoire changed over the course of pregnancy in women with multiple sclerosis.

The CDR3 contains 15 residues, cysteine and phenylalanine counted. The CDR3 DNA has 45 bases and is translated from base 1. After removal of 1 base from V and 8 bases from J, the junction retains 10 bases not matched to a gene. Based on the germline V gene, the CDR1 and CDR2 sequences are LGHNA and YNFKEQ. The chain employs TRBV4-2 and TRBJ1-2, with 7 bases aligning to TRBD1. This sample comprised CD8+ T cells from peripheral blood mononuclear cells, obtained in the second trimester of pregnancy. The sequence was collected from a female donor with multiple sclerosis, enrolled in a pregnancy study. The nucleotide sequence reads TGTGCCAGCAGCCAAGTACCAGAGGGGGCCCACGGCTACACCTTC. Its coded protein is CASSQVPEGAHGYTF.